The 3 T cell receptor beta chains given below trace back to one sample, sequenced in a study of cytomegalovirus exposure and HLA in healthy donors. The primer mix had 60 Vbeta and 13 Jbeta primers. Here immunoSEQ multiplex PCR was the method, and the copy in TCRdb shows in-frame clones only, minus some. This table holds 110,000 or so clones, around 86% found once. Sequencing input: PBMCs. These receptors were taken from a man aged 25 to 45 in good health and CMV-seropositive.

This clone was seen a handful of times. J is TRBJ2-3 and V is TRBV4-1; possible D gene TRBD2, 5 bases. CDR3 length equals 15 residues. V was pared by 2 bases and J by 0 bases, with 9 bases between. From germline, CDR1 is MGHRA and CDR2 YSYEKL. CDR3 in amino acids: CASSQPRTSTDTQYF. CDR3 in DNA: TGCGCCAGCAGCCAACCTAGGACTAGCACAGATACGCAGTATTTT.

The rearrangement links TRBV18 to TRBJ2-3; perhaps TRBD2 as D (6 bases). The CDR3 spans 14 residues. The ends were cut back, 2 bases at V and 3 bases at J, with 9 bases in the middle. Germline lookup yields CDR1 KGHSH and CDR2 LQKENI. The CDR3 reads CASSPAEGTDTQYF. The CDR3 DNA sequence: TGTGCCAGCTCACCAGCGGAGGGAACAGATACGCAGTATTTT.

The count of this clone is one. This chain links TRBV9 with TRBJ1-2; tentative D call: TRBD1 (6 bases). Trimming removed 0 bases from V and 5 bases from J, with 17 bases in between. The CDR3 totals 16 residues. The germline CDR1 and CDR2 sequences are SGDLS and YYNGEE. The CDR3 sequence is CASSVGGLTGQYGYTF. CDR3 coding DNA: TGTGCCAGCAGCGTAGGCGGTCTGACTGGACAGTATGGCTACACCTTC.